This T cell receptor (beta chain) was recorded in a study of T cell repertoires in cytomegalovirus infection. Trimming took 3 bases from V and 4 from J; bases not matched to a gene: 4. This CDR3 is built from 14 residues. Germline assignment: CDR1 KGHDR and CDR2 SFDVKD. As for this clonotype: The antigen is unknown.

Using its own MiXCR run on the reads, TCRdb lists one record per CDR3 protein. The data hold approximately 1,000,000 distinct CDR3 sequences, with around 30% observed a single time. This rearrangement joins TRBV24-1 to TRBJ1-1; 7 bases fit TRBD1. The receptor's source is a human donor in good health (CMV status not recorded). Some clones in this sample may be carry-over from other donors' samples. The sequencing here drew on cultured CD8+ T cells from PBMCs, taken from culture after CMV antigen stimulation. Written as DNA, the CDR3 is TGTGCCACCAGTGATACCAAGGGGGCCACTGAAGCTTTCTTT. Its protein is CATSDTKGATEAFF.